Each of the 12 T cell receptor beta chains below was sequenced from the same sample in a study of blood T cell repertoires in COVID-19. TCRdb's table, derived via immunoSEQ multiplex PCR, lists solely in-frame clones and lacks some. This table holds about 81,000 clones, about four fifths found once. The specimen was peripheral blood. The origin of the receptors is a man aged 55-75 years with acute or convalescent COVID-19.

CDR3 amino acids: CAWSGLAPYEQYF. The CDR3 DNA follows: TGTGCCTGGAGCGGGCTAGCTCCCTACGAGCAGTACTTC. The chain couples TRBV30 to TRBJ2-7; a weak D match, TRBD2 (5 bases). The CDR3 consists of 13 residues. Germline V CDR1 and CDR2: GTSNPN, SVGIG (reference sequence). Deletions cut 3 bases from V and 2 bases from J, with 11 bases between.

This sequence joins TRBV15 and TRBJ2-3; 7 nucleotides agree with TRBD2. Germline assignment: CDR1 LNHNV and CDR2 YYDKDF (reference sequence). CDR3 size: 17 residues. After removal of 0 bases from V and 0 bases from J, the junction contained 6 bases not matched to a gene. In DNA form, the CDR3 reads TGTGCCACCAGCAGAGAAAGACTAGCACTTAGCACAGATACGCAGTATTTT. Amino acids: CATSRERLALSTDTQYF.

The rearrangement uses TRBV5-1 and TRBJ2-2, with D tentatively TRBD2 (5 bases). Germline CDR1 and CDR2: SGHRS and YFSETQ. Trimming removed 4 bases at V and 0 bases at J, with 13 bases between. This CDR3 spans 16 amino acids. CDR3 DNA: TGCGCCAGCAGCCTGGGAGCGGTAGCGAACACCGGGGAGCTGTTTTTT. Its protein product is CASSLGAVANTGELFF.

This clone has only a few counts. The chain combines TRBV7-8 with TRBJ1-6; D is undetermined. The CDR3 is 16 residues long. Germline V gene lookup returns CDR1 SGHVS and CDR2 FQNEAQ. The V end lost 5 bases, the J end lost 8 bases, and 19 bases lay between the germline ends. The CDR3, as DNA: TGTGCCAGCAGCCCCAGGATCGAGGGTTGGGATTCACCCCTCCACTTT. Translation gives CASSPRIEGWDSPLHF.

A few counts support this clone. This sequence joins TRBV18 and TRBJ2-7, with 8 bases lining up with TRBD1. This CDR3 is 15 amino acids long. Unmatched junction bases numbered 9, after V lost 3 bases and J lost 5 bases. The germline gives CDR1 KGHSH, CDR2 LQKENI. The CDR3: CASSPMATGAHEQYF. DNA for the CDR3: TGTGCCAGCTCACCTATGGCGACAGGGGCCCACGAGCAGTACTTC.

The V call is TRBV6-6, the J call TRBJ1-3, with D unresolved. Germline V CDR1 and CDR2: MNHNY, SVGAGI (reference sequence). Between the trimmed V and J ends, which lost 7 bases and 7 bases, there was a span of 14 bases. CDR3 length equals 13 residues. This CDR3 reads CASKILDGNTIYF. The CDR3 DNA sequence: TGTGCCAGCAAGATCCTAGACGGCAACACCATATATTTT.

V and J are TRBV15 and TRBJ2-7, with 9 bases lining up with TRBD1. The CDR3 totals 15 residues. Losses at the gene ends were 5 bases for V and 2 bases for J; bases not matched to a gene: 7. Germline loops: CDR1 LNHNV, CDR2 YYDKDF (reference sequence). DNA of the CDR3: TGTGCCACCAGCTTCAACCGGGACAGGGCCTACGAGCAGTACTTC. It encodes CATSFNRDRAYEQYF.

This chain joins TRBV6-4 and TRBJ2-2; possible D gene TRBD1, 6 bases. CDR3 size: 14 residues. CDR1 is MRHNA and CDR2 is SNTAGT in the germline V gene. Trimming stripped 5 bases from V and 4 bases from J, with 11 bases between. This CDR3 reads CASSLQGSTGELFF. The CDR3 nucleotides are TGTGCCAGCAGTCTACAGGGTAGCACCGGGGAGCTGTTTTTT.

The V and J genes are TRBV7-9 and TRBJ1-3; D gene unclear. V lost 5 bases and J lost 2, with 7 bases in between. Looked up from germline, CDR1 is SEHNR and CDR2 is FQNEAQ (reference sequence). There are 13 residues in the CDR3. CDR3: CASSTNTGNTIYF. The CDR3 bases are TGTGCCAGCAGCACTAACACTGGAAACACCATATATTTT.

This chain joins TRBV7-2 and TRBJ2-7, with a possible D match to TRBD2 (8 bases). Trimming left V 1 base short and J 4 bases short, with 20 bases between. Germline V gene lookup returns CDR1 SGHTA and CDR2 FQGNSA. This CDR3 comprises 17 residues. CDR3 protein: CASSLEGAGTSVYEQYF. CDR3 bases: TGTGCCAGCAGCTTAGAGGGGGCCGGGACTAGTGTGTACGAGCAGTACTTC.

This clone has more than one count but fewer than ten. The chain's CDR3 is CASSSTGLWNEQFF. CDR3 DNA: TGTGCCAGCAGCTCGACGGGACTGTGGAATGAGCAGTTCTTC. J is TRBJ2-1 and V is TRBV7-8; maybe TRBD2 (6 bases). The CDR3 consists of 14 residues. The V end lost 4 bases, the J end lost 7 bases, and 14 bases lay between the germline ends. Germline V gene data show CDR1 as SGHVS and CDR2 as FQNEAQ.

The chain has TRBV28 and TRBJ1-4; D unresolved. In germline, CDR1 is MDHEN, CDR2 SYDVKM. The CDR3 contains 13 residues. With 7 bases removed from V and 4 bases from J, the gap between germline ends came to 10 bases. This chain's CDR3 is CASTSRSNEKLFF. CDR3 coding DNA: TGTGCCAGCACCTCTAGGAGTAATGAAAAACTGTTTTTT.